The rows below give T cell receptor beta chains drawn from one sample of a study of T cell responses to AZD1222 COVID-19 vaccine. Assay used: immunoSEQ multiplex PCR; TCRdb lists only in-frame clones, some missing. The table has about 100,000 clones, about 87% seen once; the top ten hold 4% to 5%. The source was peripheral blood, collected on day 0 of MenACWY control vaccination. The source of these receptors is an adult in good health. CDR3s include the opening cysteine and the closing phenylalanine or tryptophan. The D gene is left open where the match is weak. Some rows mark clone size as missing; the rest say once, few, many or name a class of expanded clone.

abundance,d_gene,v_gene,j_gene,CDR3nt,CDR3aa
NA,NA,TRBV6-1,TRBJ2-5,TGTGCCAGCAGCTTCGACACCAGAGGGGAGACCCAGTACTTC,CASSFDTRGETQYF
NA,NA,TRBV30,TRBJ2-1,TGTGCCTGGAGTGTACGGAGCTACAATGAGCAGTTCTTC,CAWSVRSYNEQFF
NA,TRBD2,TRBV5-8,TRBJ2-3,TGTGCCAGCAGCACGCGACTAGCGGGCACAGATACGCAGTATTTT,CASSTRLAGTDTQYF
NA,TRBD1,TRBV27,TRBJ1-6,TGTGCCAGCAGTTGGTTGCCCGGGACAGGGGTTCCTAATTCACCCCTCCACTTT,CASSWLPGTGVPNSPLHF
NA,NA,TRBV12-5,TRBJ1-5,TGTGCTAGTGGTTCCGGCAATCAGCCCCAGCATTTT,CASGSGNQPQHF
NA,NA,TRBV19,TRBJ2-4,TGTGCCAGTAGTCCTATATACGGACAGCTTCAGTACTTC,CASSPIYGQLQYF
NA,TRBD1,TRBV6-1,TRBJ1-5,TGTGCCAGCAGTGAAGTTTTTGGGTCAGGGGGCGGTCAGTCCCAGCATTTT,CASSEVFGSGGGQSQHF
NA,NA,TRBV5-1,TRBJ1-2,TGCGCCAGCAGCTTGGCAGGGGATGCCTATGGCTACACCTTC,CASSLAGDAYGYTF
few,NA,TRBV5-4,TRBJ1-6,TGTGCCAGCAGCTTGGGCCAGGGAAACAATTCACCCCTCCACTTT,CASSLGQGNNSPLHF
NA,NA,TRBV4-2,TRBJ1-5,TGTGCCAGCAGCCAGGCGACAGGATTTAATCAGCCCCAGCATTTT,CASSQATGFNQPQHF
NA,NA,TRBV6-5,TRBJ1-5,TGTGCCAGCAGGTCTCAGCCACAGGGCAATCAGCCCCAGCATTTT,CASRSQPQGNQPQHF
NA,NA,TRBV6-6,TRBJ2-4,TGTGCCACCGGGCCCCAAGCCAAAAACATTCAGTACTTC,CATGPQAKNIQYF
few,NA,TRBV6-5,TRBJ1-1,TGTGCCAGCAAGCTCTTCGACCTGGGCACTGAAGCTTTCTTT,CASKLFDLGTEAFF
NA,TRBD2,TRBV9,TRBJ2-1,TGTGCCAGCAGTCCCCTAGCGGGGGGACTGAAGTTCTTC,CASSPLAGGLKFF
NA,NA,TRBV12-3/TRBV12-4,TRBJ2-1,TGTGCCAGCAGTTTGGCCCGCAATGAGCAGTTCTTC,CASSLARNEQFF
NA,TRBD1,TRBV14,TRBJ1-6,TGTGCCAGCAGCCAAGTCGGGTACAGGGGTCCCCTCCCCGGCAATTCACCCCTCCACTTT,CASSQVGYRGPLPGNSPLHF
NA,NA,TRBV3-1/TRBV3-2,TRBJ2-5,TGTGCCAGCAGCCCCTCAACGGGGCGGGGTCAGACCCAGTACTTC,CASSPSTGRGQTQYF
NA,NA,TRBV2,TRBJ1-4,TGTGCCAGCAGTGGCCCGACAGGAACTAATGAAAAACTGTTTTTT,CASSGPTGTNEKLFF
NA,TRBD1,TRBV4-3,TRBJ2-7,TGCGCCAGCAGCCCCGGGACAGGGTCCTACGAGCAGTACTTC,CASSPGTGSYEQYF
NA,NA,TRBV28,TRBJ1-1,TGTGCCAGCAGTTTAGGTCCAGGGACGAACACTGAAGCTTTCTTT,CASSLGPGTNTEAFF
NA,NA,TRBV27,TRBJ1-1,TGTGCCAGCAGTTTTAGGGGTTATAATTTTGAAGCTTTCTTT,CASSFRGYNFEAFF
NA,NA,TRBV30,TRBJ2-2,TGTGCCTGGAATCGGCTCACCGGGGAGCTGTTTTTT,CAWNRLTGELFF
NA,NA,TRBV18,TRBJ2-7,TGTGCCAGCTCACCCCCCCGCGGCAGCTCCTACGAGCAGTACTTC,CASSPPRGSSYEQYF
NA,NA,TRBV7-6,TRBJ1-6,TGTGCCAGCAGCTCTCCTCAGGGGAAGAATTCACCCCTCCACTTT,CASSSPQGKNSPLHF
NA,NA,TRBV28,TRBJ1-1,TGTGCCAGCAGTTTCGGGCAGTCGGGATACACTGAAGCTTTCTTT,CASSFGQSGYTEAFF
NA,NA,TRBV10-2,TRBJ1-5,TGCGCCAGCAGAAACAGGGTAAATCAGCCCCAGCATTTT,CASRNRVNQPQHF
few,TRBD1,TRBV6-6,TRBJ1-3,TGTGCCAGCAGTTACTCGGACAGGGGAAACACCATATATTTT,CASSYSDRGNTIYF
NA,TRBD2,TRBV6-2/TRBV6-3,TRBJ2-1,TGTGCCAGCAGTTCCCCCTTACTAGCGGTGACGGGTGAGCAGTTCTTC,CASSSPLLAVTGEQFF